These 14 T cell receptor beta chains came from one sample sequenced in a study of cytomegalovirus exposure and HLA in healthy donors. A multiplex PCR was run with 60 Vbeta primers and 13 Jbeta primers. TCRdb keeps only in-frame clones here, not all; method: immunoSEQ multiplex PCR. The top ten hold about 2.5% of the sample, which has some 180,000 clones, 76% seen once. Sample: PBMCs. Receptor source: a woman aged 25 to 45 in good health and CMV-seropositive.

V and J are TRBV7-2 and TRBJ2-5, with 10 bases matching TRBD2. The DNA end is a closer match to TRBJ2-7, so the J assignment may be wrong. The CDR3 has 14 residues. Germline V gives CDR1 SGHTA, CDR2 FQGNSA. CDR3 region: CASSSIAGGYEQYF. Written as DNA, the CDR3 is TGTGCCAGCAGCTCCATAGCGGGGGGCTACGAGCAGTACTTC.

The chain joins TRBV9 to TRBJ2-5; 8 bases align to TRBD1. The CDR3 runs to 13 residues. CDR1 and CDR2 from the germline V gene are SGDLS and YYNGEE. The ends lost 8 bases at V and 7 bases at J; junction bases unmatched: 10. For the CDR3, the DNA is TGTGCCAGTTCGGGTCAGGGGGCGGTGACCCAGTACTTC. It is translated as CASSGQGAVTQYF.

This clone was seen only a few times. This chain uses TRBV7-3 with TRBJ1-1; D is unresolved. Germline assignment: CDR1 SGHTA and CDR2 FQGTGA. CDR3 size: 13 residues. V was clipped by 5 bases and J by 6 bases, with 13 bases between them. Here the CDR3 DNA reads TGTGCCAGCAGCCCGACAAGTACCTCTGAAGCTTTCTTT. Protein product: CASSPTSTSEAFF.

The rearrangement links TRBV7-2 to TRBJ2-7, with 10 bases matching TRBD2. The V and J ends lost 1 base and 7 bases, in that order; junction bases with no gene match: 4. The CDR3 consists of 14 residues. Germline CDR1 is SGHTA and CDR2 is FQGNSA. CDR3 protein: CASSLVAGGQEQYF. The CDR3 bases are TGTGCCAGCAGCTTAGTAGCGGGGGGACAGGAGCAGTACTTC.

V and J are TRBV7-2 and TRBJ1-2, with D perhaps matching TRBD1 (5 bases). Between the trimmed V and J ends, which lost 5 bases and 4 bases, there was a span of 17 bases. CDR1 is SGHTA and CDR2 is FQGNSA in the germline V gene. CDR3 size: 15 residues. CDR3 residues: CASSPYTRGGYGYTF. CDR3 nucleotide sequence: TGTGCCAGCAGCCCCTACACCCGGGGGGGCTATGGCTACACCTTC.

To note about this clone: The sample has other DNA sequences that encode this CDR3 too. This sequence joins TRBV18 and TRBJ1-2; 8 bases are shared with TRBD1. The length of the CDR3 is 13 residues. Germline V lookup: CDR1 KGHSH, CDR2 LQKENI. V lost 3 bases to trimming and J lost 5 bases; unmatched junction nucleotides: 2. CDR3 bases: TGTGCCAGCTCACCGGACAGGGTTTATGGCTACACCTTC. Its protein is CASSPDRVYGYTF.

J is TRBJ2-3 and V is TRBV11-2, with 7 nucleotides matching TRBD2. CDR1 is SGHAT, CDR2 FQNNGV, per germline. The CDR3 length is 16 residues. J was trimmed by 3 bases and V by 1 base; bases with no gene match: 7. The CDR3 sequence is CASSLGGSGLTDTQYF. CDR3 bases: TGTGCCAGCAGCTTAGGGGGTAGCGGGCTAACAGATACGCAGTATTTT.

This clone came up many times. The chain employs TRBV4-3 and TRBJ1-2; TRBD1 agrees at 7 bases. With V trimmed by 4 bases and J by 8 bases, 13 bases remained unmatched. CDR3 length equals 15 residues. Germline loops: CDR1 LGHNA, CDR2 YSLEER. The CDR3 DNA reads TGCGCCAGCAGCCCGGTCCTCCAACAGGGGCTAGGCTACACCTTC. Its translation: CASSPVLQQGLGYTF.

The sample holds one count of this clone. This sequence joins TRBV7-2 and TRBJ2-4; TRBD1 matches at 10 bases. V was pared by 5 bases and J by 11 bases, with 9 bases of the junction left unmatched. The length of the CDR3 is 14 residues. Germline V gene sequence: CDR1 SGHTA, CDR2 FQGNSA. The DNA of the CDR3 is TGTGCCAGCAGCCCTTCCGACAGGGGGCCATTTCAGTACTTC. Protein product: CASSPSDRGPFQYF.

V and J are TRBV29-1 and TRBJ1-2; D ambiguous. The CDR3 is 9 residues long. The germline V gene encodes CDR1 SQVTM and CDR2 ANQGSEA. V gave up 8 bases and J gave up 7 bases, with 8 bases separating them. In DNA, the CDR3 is TGCAGCCCGTATTGTGGCTACACCTTC. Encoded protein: CSPYCGYTF.

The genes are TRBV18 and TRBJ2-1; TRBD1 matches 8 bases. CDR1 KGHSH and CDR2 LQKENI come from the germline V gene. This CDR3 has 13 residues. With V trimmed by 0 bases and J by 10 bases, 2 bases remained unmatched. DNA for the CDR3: TGTGCCAGCTCACCACCGGGACAGGACGAGCAGTTCTTC. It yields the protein CASSPPGQDEQFF.

CDR3 DNA: TGTGCCAGCAGCCCCCAGATAGGACAGGGTGGCTATGGCTACACCTTC. It specifies CASSPQIGQGGYGYTF. The chain has TRBV6-4 and TRBJ1-2; 8 bases align to TRBD1. The CDR3 length is 16 residues. CDR1 is MRHNA, CDR2 SNTAGT, per germline. With V trimmed by 6 bases and J by 4 bases, 13 bases remained unmatched.

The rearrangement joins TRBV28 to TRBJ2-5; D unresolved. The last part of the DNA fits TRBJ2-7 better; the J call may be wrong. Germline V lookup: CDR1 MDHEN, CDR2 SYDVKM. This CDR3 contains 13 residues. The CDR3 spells CASSLELAYEQYF. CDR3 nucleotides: TGTGCCAGCAGTTTAGAGCTAGCCTACGAGCAGTACTTC.

The CDR3 loop is CASSGGAGPNEKLFF. CDR3 nucleotides: TGTGCCAGTAGCGGGGGAGCGGGGCCAAATGAAAAACTGTTTTTT. This rearrangement joins TRBV19 to TRBJ1-4, with D possibly being TRBD1 (5 bases). Looked up from germline, CDR1 is LNHDA and CDR2 is SQIVND (reference sequence). The CDR3 totals 15 residues. V was shortened by 6 bases and J by 5 bases, with 16 bases between the two germline ends.